This is a list of T cell receptor beta chains from one sample in a study of sequential checkpoint blockade in melanoma. Only in-frame clones appear in the TCRdb table, and some are missing; sequencing was by immunoSEQ multiplex PCR. The sample contains roughly 5,000 clones, about 79% of which appear only once. Sample: CD8+ T cells sorted from blood (inferred from file names), taken from a patient given nivolumab and ipilimumab in sequence. The receptors shown here come from a human patient with melanoma. Some clones in this sample may be carry-over from other donors' samples. Both conserved end residues are trimmed from each CDR3.

j_call | v_call | cdr3_aa
TRBJ1-4 | TRBV7-6 | ASSGRGRANEKLF
TRBJ2-5 | TRBV5-6 | ASSIGPLQETQY
TRBJ2-2 | TRBV25-1 | ASSESPGGVTGELF
TRBJ2-1 | TRBV11-3 | ASSFPTPYNEQF
TRBJ2-7 | TRBV7-8 | ASSLTSGGLSSYEQY
TRBJ1-5 | TRBV4-3 | ASSQEHPGQVRNQPQH
TRBJ1-2 | TRBV9 | ASSVVQAYYGYT
TRBJ1-2 | TRBV5-1 | ASSAATGTYGYT
TRBJ2-1 | TRBV27 | ASRRSGQPYNEQF
TRBJ2-7 | TRBV4-3 | ASSQDIAESYEQY
TRBJ1-2 | TRBV4-3 | ASSQVGAEGGYGYT
TRBJ1-1 | TRBV19 | ASITSGGGSNTEAF
TRBJ2-2 | TRBV5-1 | ASSNRRTGGNTGELF
TRBJ1-2 | TRBV15 | ATSSGPGQGGLKGPRSGGYT
TRBJ1-1 | TRBV6-5 | ASSDRGMNTEAF
TRBJ1-1 | TRBV19 | ASSISGVTEAF
TRBJ2-7 | TRBV5-1 | ASSLPPWQGRYEQY
TRBJ1-5 | TRBV5-5 | ASSLSGYQPQH
TRBJ1-2 | TRBV18 | ASSPGGAGRGYT
TRBJ2-3 | TRBV7-3 | ASSLTAGGKDTQY
TRBJ2-5 | TRBV7-2 | ASSPPGLAGIETQY
TRBJ2-1 | TRBV4-1 | ASSQDPRYNEQF
TRBJ1-2 | TRBV4-3 | ASSQDTGTGYGYT
TRBJ2-1 | TRBV4-2 | ASSASSTGASVWNEQF
TRBJ1-1 | TRBV7-8 | ASSLAQTRTEAF
TRBJ2-2 | TRBV2 | ASTPGQGGRLVGLF
TRBJ1-6 | TRBV7-9 | ASSPRGPPYSPLH
TRBJ2-5 | TRBV6-5 | ASSYGTGVAGTQY
TRBJ1-3 | TRBV15 | ATSRNRGSGNTIY
TRBJ1-5 | TRBV6-1 | ASSEDGEGYQPQH
TRBJ1-1 | TRBV29-1 | SVRRMNTEAF
TRBJ2-7 | TRBV5-6 | ASSYGTGFYVEQY
TRBJ1-1 | TRBV2 | ASSDSRGVNTEAF
TRBJ1-2 | TRBV7-9 | ASSLASGGVPNYGYT
TRBJ1-1 | TRBV11-2 | ASTDRGSGEAF
TRBJ2-5 | TRBV4-1 | ASSQEWQGAETQY
TRBJ1-1 | TRBV2 | ASRQTLGGTEAF
TRBJ2-7 | TRBV7-6 | ASSSEAQPSYEQY
TRBJ1-3 | TRBV9 | ASSAQNRGGYGNTIY
TRBJ1-4 | TRBV18 | ASSPTLGVRTYVTQWGQLF
TRBJ1-5 | TRBV19 | ASSSFRAQH
TRBJ2-7 | TRBV6-5 | ASSYGGAGDGQY
TRBJ1-2 | TRBV11-2 | ASSLVWQGNGYT
TRBJ2-1 | TRBV7-6 | ASSSRTSGGGGDEQF
TRBJ1-1 | TRBV5-1 | ASSRDRELGTEAF
TRBJ1-5 | TRBV28 | ASTIRDRGLSQPQH
TRBJ2-7 | TRBV9 | ASSPLLGSLTYEQY
TRBJ1-2 | TRBV9 | ASSGTLMGSGNYGYT
TRBJ2-6 | TRBV9 | ASSVSGTGANVLT
TRBJ1-2 | TRBV7-9 | ASSSEDRLYYGYT
TRBJ2-3 | TRBV4-3 | ASSQGWIVLGPDTQY
TRBJ1-2 | TRBV2 | ASSEPSN
TRBJ2-3 | TRBV6-4 | ASSDSRQGGPDTQY